A selection of T cell receptor beta chains follows, all from one sample in a study of blood T cell repertoires in COVID-19. Sequencing used immunoSEQ multiplex PCR; TCRdb keeps in-frame clones, though not all of them. The top ten clones hold roughly a tenth of a sample with hundreds of thousands of clones, 85% to 90% of them seen once. The sequencing input was PBMCs or T cells enriched from blood (not recorded which). The receptors come from a woman aged 30 to 39 who had recovered from COVID-19. Both conserved end residues are trimmed from each CDR3. Fields, in order: D gene, J gene, CDR3 length, V gene, CDR3 protein. D genes are given only for firm matches.

d_gene: NA; j_gene: TRBJ2-2; len: 12; v_gene: TRBV11-3; CDR3aa: ASSYGQNTGELF
d_gene: NA; j_gene: TRBJ2-7; len: 14; v_gene: TRBV13; CDR3aa: ASSLSGLDSSYEQY
d_gene: NA; j_gene: TRBJ2-3; len: 12; v_gene: TRBV2; CDR3aa: ASDSGKFGDTQY
d_gene: NA; j_gene: TRBJ1-3; len: 18; v_gene: TRBV19; CDR3aa: ASRVRYRKGQPHSGNTIY
d_gene: TRBD1; j_gene: TRBJ1-4; len: 15; v_gene: TRBV5-1; CDR3aa: ASSLGQGAPGDEKLF
d_gene: TRBD1; j_gene: TRBJ1-1; len: 10; v_gene: TRBV9; CDR3aa: ASTGGSAEAF
d_gene: NA; j_gene: TRBJ2-2; len: 11; v_gene: TRBV13; CDR3aa: ASSLGYLGELF
d_gene: TRBD1; j_gene: TRBJ1-6; len: 11; v_gene: TRBV2; CDR3aa: ASGTGPYSPLH
d_gene: NA; j_gene: TRBJ2-1; len: 14; v_gene: TRBV27; CDR3aa: ASSSPFAGLYNEQF
d_gene: NA; j_gene: TRBJ2-2; len: 12; v_gene: TRBV6-2/TRBV6-3; CDR3aa: ASSLSRGAGELF
d_gene: NA; j_gene: TRBJ2-7; len: 12; v_gene: TRBV28; CDR3aa: ASSLNGFFYEQY
d_gene: NA; j_gene: TRBJ1-2; len: 13; v_gene: TRBV6-5; CDR3aa: ASRAARGVSHGYT
d_gene: NA; j_gene: TRBJ1-1; len: 13; v_gene: TRBV6-5; CDR3aa: ASSYVSGGNTEAF
d_gene: NA; j_gene: TRBJ2-6; len: 12; v_gene: TRBV6-2/TRBV6-3; CDR3aa: ASSPVSGANVLT
d_gene: TRBD1; j_gene: TRBJ1-4; len: 14; v_gene: TRBV14; CDR3aa: ASSQDQTGRGEKLF
d_gene: NA; j_gene: TRBJ1-1; len: 8; v_gene: TRBV7-9; CDR3aa: ASNPGEAF
d_gene: TRBD1; j_gene: TRBJ2-7; len: 13; v_gene: TRBV7-2; CDR3aa: ASSLMPGQPWEQY
d_gene: NA; j_gene: TRBJ1-2; len: 15; v_gene: TRBV11-2; CDR3aa: ASSCKSPGKGNYGYT
d_gene: TRBD2; j_gene: TRBJ2-1; len: 15; v_gene: TRBV5-6; CDR3aa: ASSGLAGETSYNEQF
d_gene: TRBD2; j_gene: TRBJ2-2; len: 14; v_gene: TRBV6-5; CDR3aa: ASSYLAGMDTGELF
d_gene: NA; j_gene: TRBJ1-1; len: 12; v_gene: TRBV27; CDR3aa: ASFRGAPTTEAF
d_gene: TRBD2; j_gene: TRBJ2-3; len: 13; v_gene: TRBV28; CDR3aa: ASSSQREPTDTQY
d_gene: TRBD2; j_gene: TRBJ2-1; len: 15; v_gene: TRBV7-9; CDR3aa: ASSRNPSGILGNEQF
d_gene: NA; j_gene: TRBJ1-2; len: 12; v_gene: TRBV5-6; CDR3aa: ASSPSRQEYGYT
d_gene: NA; j_gene: TRBJ1-5; len: 10; v_gene: TRBV7-9; CDR3aa: ASSSMNQPQH
d_gene: NA; j_gene: TRBJ1-2; len: 13; v_gene: TRBV20-1; CDR3aa: SASTGLLPHYGYT
d_gene: TRBD1; j_gene: TRBJ1-1; len: 12; v_gene: TRBV25-1; CDR3aa: ASSKLTGDTEAF
d_gene: TRBD2; j_gene: TRBJ2-1; len: 14; v_gene: TRBV27; CDR3aa: ASSRGASGSYNEQF
d_gene: NA; j_gene: TRBJ2-3; len: 12; v_gene: TRBV28; CDR3aa: ASSLWGGQYTQY
d_gene: TRBD1; j_gene: TRBJ2-2; len: 14; v_gene: TRBV5-5; CDR3aa: ASTGIRGSRIGELF
d_gene: TRBD2; j_gene: TRBJ2-3; len: 17; v_gene: TRBV28; CDR3aa: ASSSRASGRALRTDTQY
d_gene: NA; j_gene: TRBJ2-5; len: 12; v_gene: TRBV5-1; CDR3aa: ASSAVAGQETQY
d_gene: TRBD2; j_gene: TRBJ2-7; len: 8; v_gene: TRBV20-1; CDR3aa: SDSGGEQY
d_gene: NA; j_gene: TRBJ1-6; len: 12; v_gene: TRBV18; CDR3aa: ASSPGPEGSPLH
d_gene: NA; j_gene: TRBJ1-1; len: 14; v_gene: TRBV18; CDR3aa: ASSPVLFGGGTEAF
d_gene: TRBD1; j_gene: TRBJ2-1; len: 11; v_gene: TRBV5-1; CDR3aa: ASSSTGRGEQF
d_gene: NA; j_gene: TRBJ2-7; len: 11; v_gene: TRBV19; CDR3aa: ASSPSVVYEQY
d_gene: TRBD1; j_gene: TRBJ2-7; len: 11; v_gene: TRBV6-5; CDR3aa: ANERQGSGEQY
d_gene: NA; j_gene: TRBJ2-7; len: 13; v_gene: TRBV27; CDR3aa: ASSLSGGASYEQY
d_gene: NA; j_gene: TRBJ2-1; len: 10; v_gene: TRBV30; CDR3aa: AWSAQGIGQF
d_gene: NA; j_gene: TRBJ1-3; len: 11; v_gene: TRBV28; CDR3aa: ASSFGPGNTIY
d_gene: NA; j_gene: TRBJ1-2; len: 13; v_gene: TRBV5-4; CDR3aa: ASSLAGGASYGYT
d_gene: NA; j_gene: TRBJ2-7; len: 11; v_gene: TRBV15; CDR3aa: ATSRQRLYEQY
d_gene: NA; j_gene: TRBJ2-7; len: 12; v_gene: TRBV4-1; CDR3aa: ASSQDANSYEQY
d_gene: TRBD1; j_gene: TRBJ1-3; len: 12; v_gene: TRBV2; CDR3aa: ASSRTGQGNTIY
d_gene: TRBD2; j_gene: TRBJ2-1; len: 12; v_gene: TRBV28; CDR3aa: ASSLGLAGPEQF
d_gene: NA; j_gene: TRBJ1-2; len: 14; v_gene: TRBV7-6; CDR3aa: ASSPLQGYTRNGYT
d_gene: TRBD2; j_gene: TRBJ2-2; len: 14; v_gene: TRBV6-4; CDR3aa: ASSDSGSGTIGELF
d_gene: NA; j_gene: TRBJ2-6; len: 11; v_gene: TRBV29-1; CDR3aa: SVVSSGANVLT
d_gene: NA; j_gene: TRBJ1-6; len: 12; v_gene: TRBV27; CDR3aa: ASSWRSPNSPLH
d_gene: TRBD1; j_gene: TRBJ1-1; len: 9; v_gene: TRBV6-5; CDR3aa: ASSRDREAF
d_gene: NA; j_gene: TRBJ1-2; len: 13; v_gene: TRBV6-5; CDR3aa: ASSYSTNGQYGYT
d_gene: NA; j_gene: TRBJ2-1; len: 17; v_gene: TRBV18; CDR3aa: ASSPITGGLGLSYNEQF
d_gene: NA; j_gene: TRBJ1-4; len: 13; v_gene: TRBV3-1/TRBV3-2; CDR3aa: ASSLRGLKGEKLF
d_gene: TRBD2; j_gene: TRBJ2-5; len: 15; v_gene: TRBV18; CDR3aa: ASSPFGTSGQVETQY
d_gene: NA; j_gene: TRBJ2-1; len: 13; v_gene: TRBV7-2; CDR3aa: ASSSQSSIYNEQF